The entry that follows covers one TCR beta chain sequence. Some clones are missing from TCRdb's copy, which holds only in-frame ones; the method was immunoSEQ multiplex PCR. The sample gives roughly 45,000 clones, under 80% of which show up once; 0.9% to 0.95% is in the top ten. This sample was taken from a study of memory CD4+ T cells and cytomegalovirus serostatus. The sort gate was single viable CD3+CD4+CD8-CD45RO+ cells for memory CD4+ T cells. Trimming took 5 bases from V and 0 from J, leaving 7 bases between them. The CDR3 covers 13 residues. Germline V CDR1 and CDR2: SGHTA, FQGNSA. This chain links TRBV7-2 with TRBJ1-1, with D unresolved. The sample comprised memory CD4+ T cells from blood. The sequence came from an adult in good health and CMV-seronegative. CDR3 protein: CASSTLVNTEAFF. The CDR3 nucleotides are TGTGCCAGCAGCACGTTAGTGAACACTGAAGCTTTCTTT.